One sample yielded the 31 T cell receptor beta chains listed below, sequenced in a study of post-analysis software for immune sequencing data. TCR beta cDNA libraries included unique molecular identifiers. TCRdb ran MiXCR on the PCR reads and lists one entry per CDR3 protein. The sample includes about 460,000 distinct CDR3 sequences, roughly 46% seen only once; the top ten take 9% to 14%. For these TCRs, the target antigens are not known. Broader study findings: About five TRBV segments were more frequent in patients than controls; TRBV5-6, TRBV5-1 and TRBV20-1 belonged to this group.

The sequencing input was blood. These receptor sequences come from a girl aged 10 to 17 with multiple sclerosis.

The V and J genes are TRBV6-2 or TRBV6-3 and TRBJ2-5; 7 bases agree with TRBD2. CDR1 and CDR2 from the germline V gene are MNHEY and SVGEGT. J was trimmed by 0 bases and V by 6 bases; bases with no gene match: 4. The CDR3 is 14 residues long. CDR3 region: CASSFSGYQETQYF. CDR3 in DNA: TGTGCCAGCAGCTTTAGCGGGTACCAAGAGACCCAGTACTTC.

This clonotype has more than one count but fewer than ten. The V gene is TRBV29-1, the J gene TRBJ2-5; the D gene could be TRBD1 or TRBD2 (5 bases each). The germline V gene encodes CDR1 SQVTM and CDR2 ANQGSEA. V was clipped by 8 bases and J by 11 bases, with 21 bases between them. The CDR3 runs to 12 residues. Here the CDR3 DNA reads TGCAGCATCAGGGACGGCGATCGTAAGCAGTACTTC. Translated: CSIRDGDRKQYF.

This chain joins TRBV29-1 and TRBJ2-7, with 7 bases identical to TRBD2. The CDR3 extends over 11 amino acids. Germline CDR1 and CDR2: SQVTM and ANQGSEA. Germline trimming cut 7 bases from V and 6 bases from J; bases unmatched to any gene: 6. CDR3 sequence reads: CSAGGEREQYF. In nucleotides, the CDR3 is TGCAGCGCTGGGGGGGAACGCGAGCAGTACTTC.

The V call is TRBV5-1, the J call TRBJ2-1; the match to TRBD2 covers 10 bases. V gave up 6 bases and J gave up 7 bases; unmatched junction bases: 13. Germline V lookup: CDR1 SGHRS, CDR2 YFSETQ. The CDR3 extends over 16 amino acids. In DNA, the CDR3 is TGCGCCAGCAACTGGGGGCCTAGCGGGAGTGAAAATGAGCAGTTCTTC. Its translation: CASNWGPSGSENEQFF.

The rearrangement links TRBV15 to TRBJ2-4; tentative D call: TRBD2 (5 bases). There are 15 residues in the CDR3. Looked up from germline, CDR1 is LNHNV and CDR2 is YYDKDF (reference sequence). V was shortened by 0 bases and J by 9 bases, with 15 bases between the two germline ends. The DNA of the CDR3 is TGTGCCACCAGCAGAGATCAAGAGAGGGCTAGCATTCAGTACTTC. Translation gives CATSRDQERASIQYF.

The V and J genes are TRBV9 and TRBJ2-1; 8 bases map to TRBD1. The CDR3 has 16 residues. The V gene end was trimmed by 0 bases and the J gene end by 10 bases; junction bases not matched to a gene: 12. CDR1 is SGDLS and CDR2 is YYNGEE in the germline V gene. The CDR3 sequence is CASSVAPGGSLLEQFF. For the CDR3, the DNA is TGTGCCAGCAGCGTAGCCCCAGGGGGCAGCCTCCTCGAGCAGTTCTTC.

This clonotype was picked up a small number of times. The V call is TRBV28, the J call TRBJ1-1; D possibly corresponds to TRBD1 (6 bases). Germline CDR1 MDHEN, CDR2 SYDVKM. The CDR3 is made up of 16 amino acids. The V end lost 7 bases, the J end lost 1 base, and 19 bases lay between the germline ends. The CDR3 nucleotides are TGTGCCAGCACCCTGGGGGGGGCCGGGTCGAACACTGAAGCTTTCTTT. Residues: CASTLGGAGSNTEAFF.

In this sample, this clonotype turned up a few times. V and J are TRBV20-1 and TRBJ2-7; a weak D match, TRBD2 (5 bases). Germline CDR1 and CDR2: DFQATT and SNEGSKA (reference sequence). The CDR3 has 13 residues. With 6 bases removed from V and 5 bases from J, the gap between germline ends came to 17 bases. The DNA for the CDR3 is TGCAGTGCCTCTCTCGGGCCTAGCAACGAGCAGTACTTC. As protein: CSASLGPSNEQYF.

Concerning this clonotype: A much larger clone sits a single nucleotide away, making a read error possible. The chain employs TRBV5-1 and TRBJ2-7, with D tentatively TRBD1 (5 bases). This CDR3 contains 13 residues. Trimming removed 2 bases at V and 6 bases at J, with 12 bases between. CDR1 and CDR2 (germline): SGHRS, YFSETQ. In DNA, the CDR3 is TGCGCCAGCAGCTTAGACAGAGCGTGCGAGCAGTACTTC. Translated: CASSLDRACEQYF.

The chain is built from TRBV29-1 and TRBJ1-1; D is ambiguous. V lost 0 bases and J 5 bases, leaving 7 bases between the germline ends. Per germline, CDR1 SQVTM and CDR2 ANQGSEA. The CDR3 spans 12 residues. CDR3: CSVEDRETEAFF. CDR3 nucleotides: TGCAGCGTTGAAGATCGGGAAACTGAAGCTTTCTTT.

This clonotype was seen a handful of times. This CDR3 is CSVETRTHTATPETQYF. CDR3 bases: TGCAGCGTTGAAACCCGGACCCATACCGCGACTCCAGAGACCCAGTACTTC. V and J are TRBV29-1 and TRBJ2-5; no firm D call. The germline V gene has CDR1 SQVTM and CDR2 ANQGSEA. This CDR3 has 17 residues. Trimming cost V 2 bases and J 4 bases, with 23 bases left between them.

The table lists this clonotype with a few counts. V gene TRBV20-1 combines with J gene TRBJ2-1; 11 nucleotides match TRBD2. This CDR3 has 15 amino acids. V lost 5 bases to trimming and J lost 13 bases; unmatched junction nucleotides: 16. The germline V gene has CDR1 DFQATT and CDR2 SNEGSKA (reference sequence). The CDR3 region has the DNA TGCAGTGCTGGGACTAGCGGATCGCTGGGGGAAATACAGTTCTTC. Its translation is CSAGTSGSLGEIQFF.

This clonotype has just a few counts. The V call is TRBV7-2, the J call TRBJ2-7, with D perhaps assigned TRBD1 or TRBD2 (5 bases each). V gave up 3 bases and J gave up 6 bases, with 18 bases separating them. The CDR3 is made up of 15 amino acids. Germline loops: CDR1 SGHTA, CDR2 FQGNSA. CDR3 residues: CASSLGGQGRGEQYF. CDR3 DNA sequence: TGTGCCAGCAGCTTGGGCGGGCAGGGTAGAGGCGAGCAGTACTTC.

V usage is TRBV28 and J usage is TRBJ1-5; D is uncertain. Trimming shortened V by 5 bases and J by 5 bases, and 4 bases separated the two germline ends. CDR3 size: 11 residues. Germline V gene lookup returns CDR1 MDHEN and CDR2 SYDVKM. CDR3 coding DNA: TGTGCCAGCAGTACCGATCAGCCCCAGCATTTT. It encodes CASSTDQPQHF.

This clonotype has a single count. This chain's CDR3 is CASSQQGGYSYEQYF. The CDR3 DNA follows: TGCGCCAGCAGCCAACAAGGGGGTTACTCCTACGAGCAGTACTTC. The gene calls are TRBV5-1 and TRBJ2-7; possibly TRBD1 for D (6 bases). The CDR3 is 15 residues long. V shed 4 bases and J shed 0 bases, with 14 bases lying between them. The germline V gene encodes CDR1 SGHRS and CDR2 YFSETQ.

This clonotype was observed a few times. The chain links TRBV20-1 to TRBJ2-6; D is ambiguous. The V and J ends lost 0 bases and 6 bases respectively, with 15 bases between them. There are 16 residues in the CDR3. The germline CDR1 and CDR2 sequences are DFQATT and SNEGSKA (reference sequence). The CDR3 is CSARDRSKPEANVLTF. The CDR3 DNA reads as TGCAGTGCTAGAGATAGGTCTAAGCCCGAGGCCAACGTCCTGACTTTC.

The chain combines TRBV27 with TRBJ2-5; 7 nucleotides match TRBD2. CDR3 size: 15 residues. CDR1 is MNHEY, CDR2 SMNVEV, per germline (reference sequence). With V trimmed by 6 bases and J by 5 bases, 12 bases remained unmatched. DNA of the CDR3: TGTGCCAGCAGCGGGGTGGGGGAGGGCCTGGAGACCCAGTACTTC. The encoded protein is CASSGVGEGLETQYF.

V is TRBV4-3 and J is TRBJ1-5; D is ambiguous. The CDR3 runs to 15 residues. Trimming left V 0 bases short and J 7 bases short, with 13 bases between. Germline V gene data show CDR1 as LGHNA and CDR2 as YSLEER. The CDR3 nucleotides read TGCGCCAGCAGCCAAGATGGTCGGGGTAACCAGCCCCAGCATTTT. Translated: CASSQDGRGNQPQHF.

This clonotype was observed a few times. The rearrangement links TRBV6-5 to TRBJ1-2; tentatively, D is TRBD1 (6 bases). CDR1 and CDR2 (germline): MNHEY, SVGAGI. Trimming left V 2 bases short and J 3 bases short, with 10 bases between. This CDR3 spans 14 amino acids. The CDR3 protein is CASSYVQGHYGYTF. CDR3 coding DNA: TGTGCCAGCAGTTACGTACAGGGTCACTATGGCTACACCTTC.

In this sample, this clonotype turned up a few times. The chain recombines TRBV10-3 with TRBJ2-5; 10 positions agree with TRBD1. With V trimmed by 2 bases and J by 5 bases, 8 bases remained unmatched. The length of the CDR3 is 16 residues. Germline loops: CDR1 ENHRY, CDR2 SYGVKD. The CDR3 sequence is CAISESDRGRGETQYF. DNA of the CDR3: TGTGCCATCAGTGAGAGCGACAGGGGGCGCGGGGAGACCCAGTACTTC.

This clonotype has more than one count but fewer than ten. This chain connects TRBV7-2 to TRBJ2-1; TRBD2 aligns across 10 bases. The CDR3 has 18 residues. CDR1 is SGHTA and CDR2 is FQGNSA in the germline V gene. The V gene end was trimmed by 2 bases and the J gene end by 2 bases; junction bases not matched to a gene: 9. CDR3 nucleotide sequence: TGTGCCAGCAGCTTATTTCCTAGCGGGAGTGGGGCCTACAATGAGCAGTTCTTC. This sequence encodes CASSLFPSGSGAYNEQFF.

The J gene is TRBJ2-3, the V gene TRBV6-6, with D tentatively TRBD1 (6 bases). Germline CDR1 reads MNHNY; CDR2 reads SVGAGI (reference sequence). Trimming shortened V by 5 bases and J by 6 bases, and 12 bases separated the two germline ends. CDR3 length: 13 residues. CDR3 region: CASSRGTGDTQYF. CDR3 coding DNA: TGTGCCAGCAGTCGGGGCACAGGGGATACGCAGTATTTT.

The V call is TRBV28, the J call TRBJ2-4; D is undetermined. TRBJ2-7 matches the DNA end more closely, so the J call is doubtful. The length of the CDR3 is 14 residues. Germline CDR1 and CDR2: MDHEN and SYDVKM. The CDR3 region has the DNA TGTGCCAGCAGCCTATCCTCGGTGGACGACGAGCAGTACTTC. Its protein product is CASSLSSVDDEQYF.

The chain recombines TRBV10-3 with TRBJ1-2; TRBD1 matches at 7 bases. This CDR3 spans 11 amino acids. Trimming took 7 bases from V and 10 from J; bases not matched to a gene: 6. Germline values: CDR1 ENHRY, CDR2 SYGVKD. In DNA form, the CDR3 reads TGTGCCATCACCGGGGGACAGATCTACACCTTC. It is translated as CAITGGQIYTF.

The CDR3: CATSRDQSYEQYF. The CDR3 DNA is TGTGCCACCAGCAGAGACCAATCCTACGAGCAGTACTTC. The V gene is TRBV15, the J gene TRBJ2-7; D is undetermined. Germline-derived CDR1 and CDR2 are LNHNV and YYDKDF (reference sequence). This CDR3 region has 13 residues. The V and J ends lost 0 bases and 1 base respectively, with 4 bases between them.

The V call is TRBV2, the J call TRBJ2-1, with 8 bases that match TRBD1. The V segment lost 8 bases and the J segment 5 bases; nucleotides outside the gene matches: 5. The germline gives CDR1 SNHLY, CDR2 FYNNEI. The CDR3 covers 13 residues. The CDR3 DNA reads as TGTGCCAGCGGTCAGGGGGCGAACAATGAGCAGTTCTTC. It codes for CASGQGANNEQFF.

This clonotype was found a few times. The chain is built from TRBV7-2 and TRBJ2-7, with D possibly being TRBD2 (6 bases). Trimming removed 6 bases from V and 3 bases from J, with 18 bases in between. CDR1 is SGHTA and CDR2 is FQGNSA in the germline V gene. The CDR3 has 15 amino acids. CDR3 bases: TGTGCCAGCAGTTACCCGGGAGACCCTTTCTACGAGCAGTACTTC. This sequence encodes CASSYPGDPFYEQYF.

This rearrangement joins TRBV20-1 to TRBJ1-1; D call uncertain. Trimming cost V 5 bases and J 2 bases, with 9 bases left between them. The CDR3 has 12 amino acids. Germline CDR1 is DFQATT and CDR2 is SNEGSKA (reference sequence). The CDR3 region has the DNA TGCAGTGCTCCCCAGTCAAACACTGAAGCTTTCTTT. The encoded protein is CSAPQSNTEAFF.

The genes are TRBV6-6 and TRBJ2-1; 8 nucleotides line up with TRBD2. This CDR3 comprises 14 residues. J gave up 7 bases and V 7 bases, and 9 bases lay outside the gene matches. Germline V CDR1 and CDR2: MNHNY, SVGAGI (reference sequence). In DNA, the CDR3 is TGTGCCAGCACCCCCGGGGGGGTAGGGAATGAGCAGTTCTTC. Amino acids: CASTPGGVGNEQFF.

The CDR3 region is CSARAGDSYEQYF. DNA for the CDR3: TGCAGTGCTAGAGCCGGCGACAGCTACGAGCAGTACTTC. The chain couples TRBV20-1 to TRBJ2-5; perhaps TRBD1 as D (5 bases). The last part of the DNA fits TRBJ2-7 better; the J call may be wrong. This CDR3 has 13 residues. Germline V gene sequence: CDR1 DFQATT, CDR2 SNEGSKA (reference sequence).

The chain carries TRBV7-3 and TRBJ2-5, with D possibly matching TRBD1 (6 bases). V shed 6 bases and J shed 5 bases, with 19 bases lying between them. The CDR3 loop spans 15 amino acids. Germline values: CDR1 SGHTA, CDR2 FQGTGA. This chain's CDR3 is CASSSLGGREETQYF. CDR3 nucleotide sequence: TGTGCCAGCAGTTCCCTTGGGGGCAGGGAGGAGACCCAGTACTTC.